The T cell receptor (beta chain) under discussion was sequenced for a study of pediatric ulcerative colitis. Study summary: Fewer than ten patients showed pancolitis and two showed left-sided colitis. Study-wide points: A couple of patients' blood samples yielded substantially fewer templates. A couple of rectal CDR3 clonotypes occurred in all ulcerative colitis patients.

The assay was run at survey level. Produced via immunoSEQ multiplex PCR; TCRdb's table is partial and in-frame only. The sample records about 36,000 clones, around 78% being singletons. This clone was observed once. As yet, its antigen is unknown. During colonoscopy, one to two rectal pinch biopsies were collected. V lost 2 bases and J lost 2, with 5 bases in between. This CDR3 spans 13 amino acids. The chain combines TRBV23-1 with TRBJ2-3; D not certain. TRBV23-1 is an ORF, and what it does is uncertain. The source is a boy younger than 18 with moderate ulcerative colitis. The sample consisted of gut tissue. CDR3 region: CASSQVNTDTQYF. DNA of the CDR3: TGCGCCAGCAGTCAAGTAAACACAGATACGCAGTATTTT.